Below, 24 T cell receptor beta chains from the same sample are listed, as sequenced in a study of T cell responses to AZD1222 COVID-19 vaccine. TCRdb keeps only in-frame clones here, not all; method: immunoSEQ multiplex PCR. The profile shows about 93,000 clones, roughly 85% of them singletons. Sequencing used peripheral blood, obtained on day 0 of AZD1222 vaccination. The receptors come from an adult in good health.

The chain carries TRBV29-1 and TRBJ1-1; D is undetermined. The V end lost 7 bases, the J end lost 5 bases, and 20 bases lay between the germline ends. CDR3 length equals 14 residues. Germline values: CDR1 SQVTM, CDR2 ANQGSEA. In nucleotides, the CDR3 is TGCAGCGCAAGAGCTCAGGTGGGAAGTACTGAAGCTTTCTTT. Residues: CSARAQVGSTEAFF.

The chain employs TRBV29-1 and TRBJ1-5; maybe TRBD1 (6 bases). V lost 6 bases and J 2 bases, leaving 8 bases between the germline ends. Germline loops: CDR1 SQVTM, CDR2 ANQGSEA. This CDR3 is 12 amino acids long. CDR3 sequence (DNA): TGCAGCGTGGGGGGCCGCAATCAGCCCCAGCATTTT. This gives the protein CSVGGRNQPQHF.

The V and J genes are TRBV30 and TRBJ2-3, with D tentatively TRBD1 or TRBD2 (5 bases each). The CDR3 length is 13 residues. The germline V and J ends were trimmed by 2 bases and 2 bases, with 8 bases remaining between them. Germline V gives CDR1 GTSNPN, CDR2 SVGIG (reference sequence). The chain's CDR3 is CAWSLGTTDTQYF. In nucleotides, the CDR3 is TGTGCCTGGAGTTTGGGGACCACAGATACGCAGTATTTT.

The chain recombines TRBV7-3 with TRBJ2-2; a possible D gene is TRBD2 (6 bases). The V gene's germline CDR1 is SGHTA and CDR2 FQGTGA. The CDR3 is 13 residues long. The V end was cut by 4 bases, the J end by 6 bases, with 9 bases between. CDR3 in amino acids: CASSSPGAGELFF. The CDR3 nucleotides are TGTGCCAGCAGCTCCCCGGGGGCCGGGGAGCTGTTTTTT.

In its sample, this clone was seen once. This chain uses TRBV2 with TRBJ1-1, with a weak D call TRBD1 (5 bases). CDR1 is SNHLY and CDR2 is FYNNEI in the germline V gene. The germline V and J ends were trimmed by 5 bases and 3 bases, with 16 bases remaining between them. The length of the CDR3 is 15 residues. CDR3 amino acids: CASSLGQGTYTEAFF. CDR3 DNA: TGTGCCAGCAGTTTAGGGCAGGGAACGTACACTGAAGCTTTCTTT.

J is TRBJ1-2 and V is TRBV28, with D possibly matching TRBD1 (6 bases). The V gene's germline CDR1 is MDHEN and CDR2 SYDVKM. The CDR3 length is 13 residues. The V gene lost 5 bases and the J gene lost 4 bases, with 11 bases spanning the gap. CDR3 bases: TGTGCCAGCAGTGCCCTGGACAGCTATGGCTACACCTTC. Amino acids: CASSALDSYGYTF.

This rearrangement joins TRBV6-2 or TRBV6-3 to TRBJ1-2; D uncertain. This CDR3 contains 12 residues. Germline CDR1 is MNHEY and CDR2 is SVGEGT. V dropped 0 bases and J dropped 8 bases, with 7 bases sitting between them. The CDR3: CASSYSAEGYTF. The CDR3 region has the DNA TGTGCCAGCAGTTACTCGGCTGAAGGCTACACCTTC.

J is TRBJ2-1 and V is TRBV6-6, with TRBD2 matching over 13 bases. V lost 5 bases and J lost 4; bases outside the gene matches: 8. The CDR3 runs 17 residues. Germline-derived CDR1 and CDR2 are MNHNY and SVGAGI (reference sequence). CDR3: CASSPRLAGGLYNEQFF. In nucleotides, the CDR3 is TGTGCCAGCAGTCCCCGACTAGCGGGAGGACTTTACAATGAGCAGTTCTTC.

This clone was observed a handful of times. The chain employs TRBV19 and TRBJ1-2; no reliable D call. From germline, CDR1 is LNHDA and CDR2 SQIVND (reference sequence). V was clipped by 7 bases and J by 5 bases, with 14 bases between them. The CDR3 extends over 13 amino acids. The CDR3 nucleotides read TGTGCCAGTACCCCCCTCAATTCGTATGGCTACACCTTC. Protein: CASTPLNSYGYTF.

The sample holds one count of this clone. The chain carries TRBV6-5 and TRBJ2-5, with D possibly matching TRBD2 (5 bases). The germline CDR1 and CDR2 sequences are MNHEY and SVGAGI. Trimming left V 4 bases short and J 4 bases short, with 16 bases between. The CDR3 sequence is 15 residues long. CDR3: CASSFGLLRPETQYF. As DNA, the CDR3 is TGTGCCAGCAGTTTCGGACTCCTTCGGCCAGAGACCCAGTACTTC.

The chain couples TRBV27 to TRBJ1-4, with D possibly TRBD1 on 5 matching bases. CDR1 and CDR2 from the germline V gene are MNHEY and SMNVEV (reference sequence). Trimming removed 3 bases from V and 10 bases from J, with 12 bases in between. This CDR3 has 13 amino acids. CDR3 region: CASSFGGRGKLFF. The CDR3 DNA reads as TGTGCCAGCAGTTTCGGAGGGAGGGGAAAACTGTTTTTT.

This chain joins TRBV24-1 and TRBJ2-2; no clear D. Germline loops: CDR1 KGHDR, CDR2 SFDVKD. Trimming took 10 bases from V and 2 from J, leaving 10 bases between them. This CDR3 comprises 13 residues. The CDR3 DNA sequence: TGTGCCACTCTCGGTAGTAACACCGGGGAGCTGTTTTTT. Amino acids: CATLGSNTGELFF.

This clone was observed once. The chain uses TRBV3-1 (or the pseudogene TRBV3-2) and TRBJ1-1; D is unresolved. Trimming shortened V by 1 base and J by 4 bases, and 10 bases separated the two germline ends. Germline-derived CDR1 and CDR2 are LGHDT and YNNKEL (reference sequence). The CDR3 totals 14 residues. Written as DNA, the CDR3 is TGTGCCAGCAGCCAAGTTGTGGGTAGCACTGAAGCTTTCTTT. Its protein is CASSQVVGSTEAFF.

V usage is TRBV7-2 and J usage is TRBJ1-5; D is unclear. The germline gives CDR1 SGHTA, CDR2 FQGNSA. This CDR3 is 15 amino acids long. Trimming left V 1 base short and J 0 bases short, with 7 bases between. CDR3 nucleotides: TGTGCCAGCAGCTTAGACAGAAATAGCAATCAGCCCCAGCATTTT. Protein sequence: CASSLDRNSNQPQHF.

The table lists this clone with a count of one. The rearrangement links TRBV29-1 to TRBJ2-1, with D possibly being TRBD1 (6 bases). This CDR3 region has 16 residues. V lost 5 bases, J lost 9 bases, and 26 bases lay in between. In germline, CDR1 is SQVTM, CDR2 ANQGSEA. Here the CDR3 reads CSVSGATGMGMVEQFF. The CDR3 region has the DNA TGCAGCGTTTCCGGGGCAACAGGGATGGGTATGGTTGAGCAGTTCTTC.

This rearrangement joins TRBV5-1 to TRBJ2-5; 7 nucleotides match TRBD1. CDR1 is SGHRS and CDR2 is YFSETQ in the germline V gene. The ends lost 5 bases at V and 3 bases at J; junction bases unmatched: 4. This CDR3 comprises 13 residues. The CDR3 DNA is TGCGCCAGCAGGATGACAGGGAAAGAGACCCAGTACTTC. Residues: CASRMTGKETQYF.

The V call is TRBV27, the J call TRBJ2-5; the D gene is possibly TRBD2 (5 bases). V gave up 4 bases and J gave up 4 bases, with 10 bases separating them. Germline values: CDR1 MNHEY, CDR2 SMNVEV (reference sequence). This CDR3 has 13 residues. The CDR3 spells CASSSRGRETQYF. In DNA form, the CDR3 reads TGTGCCAGCAGTTCTCGTGGGAGAGAGACCCAGTACTTC.

The gene calls are TRBV6-5 and TRBJ2-7; D ambiguous. CDR1 is MNHEY, CDR2 SVGAGI, per germline. This CDR3 is 12 amino acids long. V lost 0 bases and J 6 bases, leaving 6 bases between the germline ends. The CDR3 sequence: CASSYSWVEQYF. The CDR3 nucleotides are TGTGCCAGCAGTTACTCTTGGGTCGAGCAGTACTTC.

The chain carries TRBV3-1 (or the pseudogene TRBV3-2) and TRBJ2-1; D is perhaps TRBD1 or TRBD2 (7 bases each). In germline, CDR1 is LGHDT, CDR2 YNNKEL (reference sequence). CDR3 length: 13 residues. Trimming took 0 bases from V and 9 from J, leaving 9 bases between them. In DNA form, the CDR3 reads TGTGCCAGCAGCCAAGACAGGGGGGGTGAGCAGTTCTTC. It translates to CASSQDRGGEQFF.

This clone was detected once. This chain links TRBV29-1 with TRBJ2-7, with TRBD2 as a possible D gene (5 bases). Germline CDR1 and CDR2: SQVTM and ANQGSEA. The V end lost 5 bases, the J end lost 3 bases, and 14 bases lay between the germline ends. The CDR3 runs 13 residues. The CDR3 loop is CSVFAGNFYEQYF. CDR3 bases: TGCAGCGTTTTTGCGGGTAATTTCTACGAGCAGTACTTC.

The chain recombines TRBV6-2 or TRBV6-3 with TRBJ1-1; a weak D match, TRBD1 (5 bases). The CDR3 is 16 residues long. The germline V and J ends were trimmed by 2 bases and 0 bases, with 13 bases remaining between them. Germline values: CDR1 MNHEY, CDR2 SVGEGT. In DNA, the CDR3 is TGTGCCAGCAGTTACGGTCGGACGGACATGAACACTGAAGCTTTCTTT. Protein product: CASSYGRTDMNTEAFF.

This clone was detected only once. V gene TRBV19 combines with J gene TRBJ1-4, with a weak D call TRBD1 (6 bases). CDR3 size: 15 residues. Trimming pared 5 bases from V and 0 bases from J, leaving 10 bases between. Germline assignment: CDR1 LNHDA and CDR2 SQIVND (reference sequence). The CDR3 reads CASSLGQTTNEKLFF. Written as DNA, the CDR3 is TGTGCCAGTAGTCTCGGACAGACAACTAATGAAAAACTGTTTTTT.

The chain uses TRBV6-5 and TRBJ2-7, with D maybe TRBD2 (5 bases). The CDR3 spans 12 residues. V was shortened by 8 bases and J by 0 bases, with 8 bases between the two germline ends. Germline V gene lookup returns CDR1 MNHEY and CDR2 SVGAGI. CDR3 coding DNA: TGTGCCAGCGGCCGGGACTCCTACGAGCAGTACTTC. Translated: CASGRDSYEQYF.

J is TRBJ2-7 and V is TRBV6-2 or TRBV6-3, with TRBD1 identical over 8 bases. This CDR3 has 15 amino acids. The V gene's germline CDR1 is MNHEY and CDR2 SVGEGT. With 4 bases clipped from V and 1 base from J, the junction kept 6 bases outside the gene matches. The CDR3 DNA is TGTGCCAGCAGTTCGCCCGACAGGGGTTCCTACGAGCAGTACTTC. Translated, it gives CASSSPDRGSYEQYF.